The text below deals with one T cell receptor (beta chain). Its antigen is still unknown. Base quality data are lacking; no much larger clone is found one base away. TCRbeta CDR3 regions were amplified from genomic DNA by means of the immunoSEQ Assay, a bias-controlled multiplex PCR. On the authors' methods: Nucleated cell counts per sample were estimated from amplification of reference gene primers within the assay. To quantify the absolute abundance of each unique TCRbeta CDR3 rearrangement, sequence reads were collapsed and filtered. For each sample, productive Simpson clonality was calculated by taking the square root of Simpson's diversity index across productive rearrangements. TCRdb retrieved this table from immuneACCESS and kept in-frame rearrangements only. Not all clones are present; in checked studies, unresolved V genes account for under half, and no reason is known for the remainder. Clonal size and the V and J genes are those of that table, whereas D and trimming came from the DNA. The sample table shows roughly 200,000 clones, and 80% are seen once. About 7% of the sample rests with the top ten.

Whole blood was collected in K2EDTA tubes by collaborating institutions according to the institutions' own protocols. For TCRbeta analysis, collaborators shipped samples in one of three forms: frozen whole blood, isolated PBMCs, or DNA extracted from either of those sample types. The data originate from a study of blood T cell repertoires in COVID-19 (dated by TCRdb to about 2020). Background on the whole study: Samples covering the acute and convalescent phases of COVID-19 were provided by collaborators in the United States, Italy and Spain. The material from the prospective study consisted of cDNA or gDNA derived from T cells, B-cell-depleted T cells, or PBMCs. Subjects who had been exposed to COVID-19, were actively infected with it, or had recovered from it provided the deeply sampled blood TCRbeta repertoires that made up the dataset. The repertoires were made available in a free public database intended to serve as a resource for research on the immune response to SARS-CoV-2. Samples came from the ongoing ImmuneRACE study (first 160 participants) plus 1,254 subjects from 6 global collaborators. A de-identified subject ID, COVID-19 status, age in years and sex were almost always included in the sample metadata. Where HLA class I and class II types were available, the types were taken from metadata supplied by the sample provider, not from assay-based typing. The paper's findings and limits, for the study overall: Clinical and demographic metadata were provided uncurated, with the amount varying by source and participant.

CDR1 and CDR2, looked up from the germline V gene, are SNHLY and FYNNEI. At the junction V is shortened by 6 bases and J by 5 bases, with 11 bases in between. The CDR3 has 13 amino acids, counting the end cysteine and phenylalanine. Only the CDR3 DNA stays, 39 bases, in frame from base 1. The sequenced sample consisted of peripheral blood. The sequence came from a man in his 70s with active or convalescent COVID-19. The V and J genes are TRBV2 and TRBJ1-5; the D gene remains uncertain. The CDR3 reads as follows: CASSYWEDQPQHF. The sequence in DNA is TGTGCCAGCAGCTATTGGGAGGATCAGCCCCAGCATTTT.